This TCR beta chain was recovered during a study of T cells after somatic rescue of genetic block. Libraries were prepared by immunoSEQ multiplex PCR; TCRdb keeps only in-frame clonotypes and omits some of them. Of more than 13,000 clones listed, 65% to 85% are singletons. In germline, CDR1 is KGHSH, CDR2 LQKENI. The CDR3 length is 15 residues. Trimming stripped 2 bases from V and 0 bases from J, with 5 bases between. What was sequenced was peripheral blood mononuclear cells (PBMCs). The TCR originated in a boy aged 5-17 years. The J gene is TRBJ2-6, the V gene TRBV18; D not certain. DNA for the CDR3: TGTGCCAGCTCACCAGGTGGCTCTGGGGCCAACGTCCTGACTTTC. Its translation: CASSPGGSGANVLTF.